Listed below are T cell receptor beta chains from one sample, sequenced in a study of control samples from healthy donors and cancer patients. Measured with immunoSEQ multiplex PCR; TCRdb has only the in-frame clones, and not every one. The sample contains fewer than 100,000 clones, almost 85% of which appear only once. The sample comprised blood. These receptors came from a woman aged 60-75 years in good health. The conserved cysteine and the conserved F or W are not part of the CDR3 here. The order of the fields is CDR3 protein, V gene.

CDR3aa: ASSGDGLRQPQH
v_gene: TRBV2

CDR3aa: ASSSTVSTDTQY
v_gene: TRBV28

CDR3aa: ASSQRMNTEAF
v_gene: TRBV3-1/TRBV3-2

CDR3aa: ASSVGSGAGHTEAF
v_gene: TRBV9

CDR3aa: ASRTGGVKSGELF
v_gene: TRBV27

CDR3aa: ASSQDGAYGYT
v_gene: TRBV4-3

CDR3aa: ASRGSWNTEAF
v_gene: TRBV19

CDR3aa: ASSLGQGSSYNEQF
v_gene: TRBV5-4

CDR3aa: ASRAGQVPGEKLF
v_gene: TRBV28

CDR3aa: ATSRTTQKTQY
v_gene: TRBV15

CDR3aa: ATKTPGQNYGYT
v_gene: TRBV28

CDR3aa: ASRRGSGNTEAF
v_gene: TRBV19

CDR3aa: ASSYSGGTGELF
v_gene: TRBV6-6

CDR3aa: ASSPQGRETYEQY
v_gene: TRBV3-1/TRBV3-2

CDR3aa: ASSDSGQPYNEQF
v_gene: TRBV5-1

CDR3aa: ASSQRDYGYT
v_gene: TRBV7-9

CDR3aa: ASSQERYNEQF
v_gene: TRBV4-3

CDR3aa: ASRPGQGGNQPQH
v_gene: TRBV2

CDR3aa: ASRRGTGSYGYT
v_gene: TRBV28

CDR3aa: ASSFAGALMNTEAF
v_gene: TRBV5-4

CDR3aa: ASTSFGTGGETQY
v_gene: TRBV21-1

CDR3aa: ASSLLPPPAPGTQY
v_gene: TRBV19

CDR3aa: ASSPGQGYYGYT
v_gene: TRBV18

CDR3aa: ASSRSGQTHTDTQY
v_gene: TRBV5-5

CDR3aa: ASSQDRLGGETQY
v_gene: TRBV14

CDR3aa: ASRTSGGGNEQF
v_gene: TRBV6-4

CDR3aa: SVERGGAGYT
v_gene: TRBV29-1

CDR3aa: ATGGPNTGELF
v_gene: TRBV15

CDR3aa: ASRSLATYEQY
v_gene: TRBV19

CDR3aa: ASRDGTLATNEKLF
v_gene: TRBV4-1

CDR3aa: ASSLSLAGGVEQF
v_gene: TRBV5-1

CDR3aa: ASSQGDRGSYEQY
v_gene: TRBV4-1

CDR3aa: ASSFAQNTGELF
v_gene: TRBV11-2

CDR3aa: ASSQDLIAGLGGEQF
v_gene: TRBV4-3

CDR3aa: ASSKQDTDTQY
v_gene: TRBV19